One T cell receptor beta chain is described in this entry. The sample holds other DNA sequences that translate to the same CDR3. This entry is derived from a study of sequential checkpoint blockade in melanoma. Across the whole study: First-line arms were nivolumab then ipilimumab, or the reverse, randomized 1:1.

The CDR3 has 14 amino acids. Trimming at V came to 4 bases and at J to 7 bases, leaving 8 bases not matched to a gene. Per the germline V gene, CDR1 is SGHRS and CDR2 is YFSETQ. As for treatment: randomized to nivolumab then ipilimumab (arm A) or the reverse (arm B). Live CD3+CD8+ CD19− CD56− cells were sorted from PBMCs. Using immunoSEQ multiplex PCR, the repertoire was profiled, and TCRdb retains in-frame clones only, with some absent. The top ten clones hold roughly an eighth of a sample with around 40,000 clones, roughly 85% of them seen once. This chain links TRBV5-1 with TRBJ1-5; TRBD1 agrees at 7 bases. This sequence originates from a human donor with melanoma. The sequenced sample was CD8+ T cells sorted from blood (inferred from file names), obtained from a patient given nivolumab and ipilimumab in sequence. CDR3: CASSDDRARQPQHF. In DNA form, the CDR3 reads TGCGCCAGCAGCGACGACAGGGCTCGCCAGCCCCAGCATTTT.